The 10 T cell receptor beta chains given below trace back to one sample, sequenced in a study of T cells in Graves' hyperthyroidism and ophthalmopathy. TCR beta CDR3 region amplification was performed from RNA transcripts. The HTBI primer set was used in a first-round RT-PCR of the TCR CDR3. One entry per CDR3 protein results from TCRdb running MiXCR on the multiplex PCR reads. In the table there are 700,000 or so distinct CDR3 sequences, about 15% of which are singletons. Material: blood. These receptors were collected from a woman aged 50 to 60 with Graves' ophthalmopathy.

This clonotype was observed many times. The rearrangement uses TRBV30 and TRBJ2-3; tentatively, D is TRBD2 (5 bases). Germline CDR1 GTSNPN, CDR2 SVGIG (reference sequence). Trimming removed 3 bases at V and 5 bases at J, with 15 bases between. This CDR3 region has 14 residues. The CDR3 DNA reads TGTGCCTGGAGAAAGCCGGGGTCGGGAGATACGCAGTATTTT. Translation gives CAWRKPGSGDTQYF.

The sample holds many counts of this clonotype. The chain is built from TRBV28 and TRBJ1-1; D gene unclear. The CDR3 contains 12 residues. Trimming removed 0 bases from V and 8 bases from J, with 7 bases in between. Germline V CDR1 and CDR2: MDHEN, SYDVKM. As DNA, the CDR3 is TGTGCCAGCAGTTTATGGCAGGTAGAAGCTTTCTTT. Its protein is CASSLWQVEAFF.

This clonotype was detected ten times or more. The chain recombines TRBV12-3 or TRBV12-4 with TRBJ1-4; TRBD1 matches at 9 bases. The V segment lost 6 bases and the J segment 2 bases; nucleotides outside the gene matches: 7. The CDR3 sequence is 16 residues long. The CDR3 reads CASRPGQGPTNEKLFF. CDR3 in DNA: TGTGCCAGCAGACCGGGACAGGGCCCGACTAATGAAAAACTGTTTTTT.

A word on this clonotype: A read error may account for a junction end that differs from germline. The V and J genes are TRBV9 and TRBJ2-1, with 7 bases aligning to TRBD2. The CDR3 runs to 12 residues. Per the germline V gene, CDR1 is SGDLS and CDR2 is YYNGEE. This CDR3 reads CAGSTPGLEQFF. CDR3 nucleotide sequence: TGTGCCGGCAGCACTCCGGGACTAGAGCAGTTCTTC.

A few counts support this clonotype. The chain joins TRBV2 to TRBJ1-2, with 7 bases that match TRBD1. This CDR3 is 15 amino acids long. V lost 6 bases, J lost 2 bases, and 9 bases stayed unmatched. Looked up from germline, CDR1 is SNHLY and CDR2 is FYNNEI. The CDR3 bases are TGTGCCAGCAGCAAGACAGGGCTTTTCAACTATGGCTACACCTTC. Translation gives CASSKTGLFNYGYTF.

This clonotype occurred many times. This rearrangement joins TRBV5-1 to TRBJ1-5; D is perhaps TRBD1 (5 bases). The CDR3 extends over 15 amino acids. In germline, CDR1 is SGHRS, CDR2 YFSETQ. The V and J ends lost 0 bases and 2 bases respectively, with 9 bases between them. The DNA of the CDR3 is TGCGCCAGCAGCTTGGGGGGCCGGGGCAATCAGCCCCAGCATTTT. The encoded protein is CASSLGGRGNQPQHF.

The J gene is TRBJ1-2, the V gene TRBV12-3 or TRBV12-4; 8 nucleotides match TRBD1. Trimming cost V 6 bases and J 3 bases; bases outside gene matches: 9. The CDR3 length is 15 residues. CDR3 sequence (DNA): TGTGCCAGCAGCCTCAAGGACAGGGCGGACTATGGCTACACCTTC. Translation: CASSLKDRADYGYTF.

This clonotype was observed many times. This sequence joins TRBV6-5 and TRBJ2-2; no clear D gene. The V gene lost 2 bases and the J gene lost 3 bases, with 13 bases spanning the gap. Germline V gene data show CDR1 as MNHEY and CDR2 as SVGAGI. CDR3 length: 16 amino acids. The CDR3 protein is CASSYQRGRYTGELFF. The CDR3, as DNA: TGTGCCAGCAGTTACCAACGAGGACGATACACCGGGGAGCTGTTTTTT.

The chain recombines TRBV4-2 with TRBJ2-7; 10 bases match TRBD1. The CDR3 has 15 residues. Germline-derived CDR1 and CDR2 are LGHNA and YNFKEQ. Unmatched junction bases numbered 3, after V lost 1 base and J lost 3 bases. CDR3 DNA sequence: TGTGCCAGCAGCCAAGGACAGGGGGCGATCTACGAGCAGTACTTC. It yields the protein CASSQGQGAIYEQYF.

V usage is TRBV30 and J usage is TRBJ2-2; D unclear. V was cut by 7 bases and J by 0 bases, with 15 bases left in between. This CDR3 is 15 amino acids long. Germline V gene lookup returns CDR1 GTSNPN and CDR2 SVGIG (reference sequence). CDR3 residues: CASDPGSANTGELFF. Written as DNA, the CDR3 is TGTGCCTCTGATCCAGGAAGCGCGAACACCGGGGAGCTGTTTTTT. The complete variable domain, with remaining parts taken from reference TRBV30 and TRBJ2-2, reads SQTIHQWPATLVQPVGSPLSLECTVEGTSNPNLYWYRQAAGRGLQLLFYSVGIGQISSEVPQNLSASRPQDRQFILSSKKLLLSDSGFYLCASDPGSANTGELFFGEGSRLTVL.